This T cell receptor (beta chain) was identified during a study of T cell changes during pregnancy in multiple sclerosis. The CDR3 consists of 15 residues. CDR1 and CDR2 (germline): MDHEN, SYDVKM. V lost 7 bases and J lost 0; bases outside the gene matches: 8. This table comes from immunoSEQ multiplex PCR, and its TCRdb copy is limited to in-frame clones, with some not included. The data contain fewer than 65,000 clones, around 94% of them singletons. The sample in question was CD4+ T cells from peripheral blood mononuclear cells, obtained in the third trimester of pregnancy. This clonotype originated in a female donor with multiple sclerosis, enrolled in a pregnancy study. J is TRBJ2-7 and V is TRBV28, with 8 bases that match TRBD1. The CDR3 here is CASTITGTGSYEQYF. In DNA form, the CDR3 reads TGTGCCAGCACCATAACCGGGACAGGCTCCTACGAGCAGTACTTC.